This is a list of T cell receptor beta chains from one sample in a study of post-analysis software for immune sequencing data. TCRdb re-called the PCR reads with MiXCR, one entry per CDR3 protein. The table records approximately 730,000 distinct CDR3 sequences, less than 35% of them present only once. Sequenced: blood. These receptors were taken from a girl between 10 and 17 years old with multiple sclerosis. CDR3s include the opening cysteine and the closing phenylalanine or tryptophan. The D gene is left open where the match is weak. The size entry is marked missing in some rows and otherwise reads once, few, many or a size class.

>-|TRBD2|TRBV9|TRBJ2-7
CASSLSGTPYEQYF
TGTGCCAGCAGCCTTAGCGGGACACCCTACGAGCAGTACTTC
>few|-|TRBV7-2|TRBJ2-5
CASSSQQWAGETQYF
TGTGCCAGCAGCTCACAACAGTGGGCCGGTGAGACCCAGTACTTC
>-|TRBD1|TRBV6-1|TRBJ2-6
CASSIQGVRGANVLTF
TGTGCCAGCAGTATTCAGGGGGTTCGCGGGGCCAACGTCCTGACTTTC
>-|-|TRBV28|TRBJ2-4
CAGMGVMDRSKNIQYF
TGTGCCGGCATGGGGGTTATGGACAGATCCAAAAACATTCAGTACTTC
>few|-|TRBV7-9|TRBJ2-7
CATASDRTSREQYF
TGTGCCACCGCCTCAGACAGAACCTCGCGAGAGCAGTACTTC
>-|-|TRBV12-3/TRBV12-4|TRBJ2-1
CASTQEYPPYEQFF
TGTGCCAGCACCCAAGAGTACCCTCCCTACGAGCAGTTCTTC
>few|-|TRBV29-1|TRBJ2-5
CSVQQSLGETQYF
TGCAGCGTTCAACAGTCTTTGGGGGAGACCCAGTACTTC
>-|-|TRBV25-1|TRBJ2-7
CACSKDRNSYEQYF
TGTGCCTGCAGCAAGGACAGAAACTCCTACGAGCAGTACTTC
>few|-|TRBV28|TRBJ1-5
CASSEPGRNQPQHF
TGTGCCAGCAGCGAACCGGGGCGCAATCAGCCCCAGCATTTT
>few|TRBD1|TRBV6-6|TRBJ1-5
CATTTGVQPQHF
TGTGCCACTACGACAGGGGTTCAGCCCCAGCATTTT
>few|-|TRBV3-1|TRBJ2-1
CASSQEHEQFF
TGTGCCAGCAGCCAAGAACACGAGCAGTTCTTC
>-|-|TRBV19|TRBJ2-3
CASSIRRGSPDTQYF
TGTGCCAGTAGTATACGTCGGGGGAGCCCAGATACGCAGTATTTT
>few|TRBD2|TRBV29-1|TRBJ2-2
CSVVGLATGELFF
TGCAGCGTTGTGGGACTAGCCACCGGGGAGCTGTTTTTT
>few|-|TRBV15|TRBJ2-5
CATSRMGLPETQYF
TGTGCCACCAGCAGGATGGGACTTCCCGAGACCCAGTACTTC
>-|-|TRBV20-1|TRBJ1-1
CSARAPFERAAFF
TGCAGTGCTAGAGCGCCGTTTGAGAGGGCAGCTTTCTTT
>few|TRBD2|TRBV9|TRBJ2-1
CASSSPGLSSNEQFF
TGTGCCAGCAGCAGTCCGGGACTATCTTCCAATGAGCAGTTCTTC
>-|-|TRBV15|TRBJ2-7
CATSRGIIGYEQYF
TGTGCCACCAGCAGAGGTATTATCGGCTACGAGCAGTACTTC
>-|TRBD2|TRBV20-1|TRBJ2-1
CSAPPFGGRERLNEQFF
TGCAGTGCCCCCCCGTTTGGTGGGCGGGAGCGGTTGAATGAGCAGTTCTTC